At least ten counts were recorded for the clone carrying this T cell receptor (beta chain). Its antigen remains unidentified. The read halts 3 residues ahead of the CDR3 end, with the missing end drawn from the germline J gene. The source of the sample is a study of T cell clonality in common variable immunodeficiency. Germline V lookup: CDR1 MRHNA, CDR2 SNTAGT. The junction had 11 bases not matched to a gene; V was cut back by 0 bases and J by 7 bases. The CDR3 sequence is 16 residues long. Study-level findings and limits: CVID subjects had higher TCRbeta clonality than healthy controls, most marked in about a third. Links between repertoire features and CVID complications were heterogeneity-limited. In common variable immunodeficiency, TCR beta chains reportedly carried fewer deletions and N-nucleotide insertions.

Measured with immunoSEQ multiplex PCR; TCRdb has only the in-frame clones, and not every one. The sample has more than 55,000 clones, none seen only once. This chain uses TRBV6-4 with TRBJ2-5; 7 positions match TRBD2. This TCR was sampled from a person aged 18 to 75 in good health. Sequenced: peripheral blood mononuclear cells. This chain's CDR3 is CASSDSSWREIGTQYF. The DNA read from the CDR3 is TGTGCCAGCAGTGACTCCAGTTGGCGGGAGATTGGGACC.